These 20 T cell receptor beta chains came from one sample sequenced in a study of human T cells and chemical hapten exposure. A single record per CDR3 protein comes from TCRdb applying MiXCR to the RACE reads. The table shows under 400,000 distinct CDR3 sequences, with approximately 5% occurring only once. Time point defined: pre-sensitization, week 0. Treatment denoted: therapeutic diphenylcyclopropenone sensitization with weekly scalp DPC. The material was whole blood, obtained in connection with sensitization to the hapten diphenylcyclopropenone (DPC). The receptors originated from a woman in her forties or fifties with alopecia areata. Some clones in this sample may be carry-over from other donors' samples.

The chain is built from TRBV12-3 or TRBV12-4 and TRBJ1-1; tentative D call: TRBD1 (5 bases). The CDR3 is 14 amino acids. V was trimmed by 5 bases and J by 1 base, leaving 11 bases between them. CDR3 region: CASSARQWNTEAFF. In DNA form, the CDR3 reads TGTGCCAGCAGTGCGAGACAGTGGAACACTGAAGCTTTCTTT.

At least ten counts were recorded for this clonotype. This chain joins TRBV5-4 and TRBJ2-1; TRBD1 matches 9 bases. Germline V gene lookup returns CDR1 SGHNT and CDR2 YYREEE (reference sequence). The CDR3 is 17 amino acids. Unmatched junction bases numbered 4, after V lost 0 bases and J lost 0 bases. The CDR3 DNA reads TGTGCCAGCAGCTTGGGGGGGACAGGGAGCTCCTACAATGAGCAGTTCTTC. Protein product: CASSLGGTGSSYNEQFF.

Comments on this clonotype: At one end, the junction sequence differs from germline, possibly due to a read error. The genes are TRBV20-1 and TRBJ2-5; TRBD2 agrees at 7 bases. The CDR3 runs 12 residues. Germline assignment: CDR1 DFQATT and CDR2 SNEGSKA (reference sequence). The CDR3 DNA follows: TGCAGTGTTAGACTAGCTGGAGAGACCCAGTACTTC. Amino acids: CSVRLAGETQYF.

In DNA, the CDR3 is TGTGCCAGCAGCCAAAACAGGGGACAAGCTTTCTTT. Encoded protein: CASSQNRGQAFF. The chain is built from TRBV14 and TRBJ1-1, with TRBD1 matching 7 bases. Germline V gene lookup returns CDR1 SGHDN and CDR2 FVKESK. The CDR3 loop spans 12 amino acids. V gave up 2 bases and J gave up 9 bases; unmatched junction bases: 3.

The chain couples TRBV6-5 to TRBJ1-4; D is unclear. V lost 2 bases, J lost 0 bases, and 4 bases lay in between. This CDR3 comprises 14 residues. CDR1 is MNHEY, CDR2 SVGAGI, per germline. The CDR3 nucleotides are TGTGCCAGCAGTTACGGTGCAACTAATGAAAAACTGTTTTTT. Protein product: CASSYGATNEKLFF.

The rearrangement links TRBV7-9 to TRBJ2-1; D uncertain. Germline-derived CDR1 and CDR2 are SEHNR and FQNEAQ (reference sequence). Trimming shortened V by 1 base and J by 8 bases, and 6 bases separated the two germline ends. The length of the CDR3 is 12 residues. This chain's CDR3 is CASSLVPHEQFF. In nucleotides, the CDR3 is TGTGCCAGCAGCTTAGTACCGCATGAGCAGTTCTTC. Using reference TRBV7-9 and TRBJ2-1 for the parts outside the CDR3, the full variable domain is DTGVSQNPRHKITKRGQNVTFRCDPISEHNRLYWYRQTLGQGPEFLTYFQNEAQLEKSRLLSDRFSAERPKGSFSTLEIQRTEQGDSAMYLCASSLVPHEQFFGPGTRLTVL.

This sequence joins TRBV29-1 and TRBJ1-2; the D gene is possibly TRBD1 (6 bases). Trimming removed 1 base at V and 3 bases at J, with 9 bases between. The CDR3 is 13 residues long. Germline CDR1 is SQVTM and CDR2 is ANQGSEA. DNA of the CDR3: TGCAGCGTTGAAGTCCCAGGGGACTATGGCTACACCTTC. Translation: CSVEVPGDYGYTF.

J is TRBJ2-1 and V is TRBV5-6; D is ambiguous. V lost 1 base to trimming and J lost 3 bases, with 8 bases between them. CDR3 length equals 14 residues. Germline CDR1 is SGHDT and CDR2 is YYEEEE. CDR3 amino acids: CASSLLRSYNEQFF. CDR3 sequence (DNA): TGTGCCAGCAGCTTGTTGCGAAGCTACAATGAGCAGTTCTTC.

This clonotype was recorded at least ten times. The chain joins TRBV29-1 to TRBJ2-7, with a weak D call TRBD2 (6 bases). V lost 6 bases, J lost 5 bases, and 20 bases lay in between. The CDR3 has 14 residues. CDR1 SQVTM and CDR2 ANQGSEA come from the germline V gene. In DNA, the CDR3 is TGCAGCGTGAGAGAGCCGCCCGGAGGGCACGAGCAGTACTTC. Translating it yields CSVREPPGGHEQYF.

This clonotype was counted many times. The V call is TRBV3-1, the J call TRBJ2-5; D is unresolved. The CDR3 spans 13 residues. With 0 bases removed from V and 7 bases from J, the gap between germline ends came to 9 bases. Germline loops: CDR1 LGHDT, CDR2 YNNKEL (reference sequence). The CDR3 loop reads CASSQEGLRTQYF. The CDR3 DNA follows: TGTGCCAGCAGCCAAGAAGGGCTGAGGACCCAGTACTTC.

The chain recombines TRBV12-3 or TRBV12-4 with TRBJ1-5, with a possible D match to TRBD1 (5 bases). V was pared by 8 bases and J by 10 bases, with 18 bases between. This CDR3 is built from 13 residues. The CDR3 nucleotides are TGTGCCAGCCGGGGGGGAAGCGCCGTCCCCCAGCATTTT. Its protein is CASRGGSAVPQHF.

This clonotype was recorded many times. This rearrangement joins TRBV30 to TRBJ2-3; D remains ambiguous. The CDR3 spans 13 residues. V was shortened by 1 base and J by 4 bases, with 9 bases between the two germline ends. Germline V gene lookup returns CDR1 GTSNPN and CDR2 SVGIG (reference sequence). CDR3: CAWSGSVPDTQYF. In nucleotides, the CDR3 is TGTGCCTGGAGTGGCAGCGTGCCAGATACGCAGTATTTT. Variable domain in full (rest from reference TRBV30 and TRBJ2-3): SQTIHQWPATLVQPVGSPLSLECTVEGTSNPNLYWYRQAAGRGLQLLFYSVGIGQISSEVPQNLSASRPQDRQFILSSKKLLLSDSGFYLCAWSGSVPDTQYFGPGTRLTVL.

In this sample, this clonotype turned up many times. The DNA of the CDR3 is TGTGCCAGCAGCTTAGACTGGGTCTACAATGAGCAGTTCTTC. It yields the protein CASSLDWVYNEQFF. The V and J genes are TRBV11-2 and TRBJ2-1; D is undetermined. The CDR3 runs 14 residues. The V and J ends lost 0 bases and 3 bases respectively, with 6 bases between them. CDR1 SGHAT and CDR2 FQNNGV come from the germline V gene.

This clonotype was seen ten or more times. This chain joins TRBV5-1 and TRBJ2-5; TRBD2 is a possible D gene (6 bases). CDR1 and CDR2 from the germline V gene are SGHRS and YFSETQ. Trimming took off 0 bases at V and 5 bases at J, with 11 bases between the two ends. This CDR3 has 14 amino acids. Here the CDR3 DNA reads TGCGCCAGCAGCTTGGGATCGGGGAGGGAGACCCAGTACTTC. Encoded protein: CASSLGSGRETQYF.

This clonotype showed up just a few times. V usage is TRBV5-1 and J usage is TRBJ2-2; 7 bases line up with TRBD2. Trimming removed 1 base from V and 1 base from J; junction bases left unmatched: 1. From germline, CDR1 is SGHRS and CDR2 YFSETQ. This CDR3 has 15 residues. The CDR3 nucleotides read TGCGCCAGCAGCTTGCGCGGGAGGAACACCGGGGAGCTGTTTTTT. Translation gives CASSLRGRNTGELFF.

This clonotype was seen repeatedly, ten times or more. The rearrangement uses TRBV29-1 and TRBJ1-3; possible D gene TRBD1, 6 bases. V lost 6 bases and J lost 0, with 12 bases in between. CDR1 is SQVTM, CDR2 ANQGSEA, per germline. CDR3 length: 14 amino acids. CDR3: CSVLGQLSGNTIYF. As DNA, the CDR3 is TGCAGCGTGTTAGGACAGCTCTCTGGAAACACCATATATTTT. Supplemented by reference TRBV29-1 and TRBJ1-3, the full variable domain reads SAVISQKPSRDICQRGTSLTIQCQVDSQVTMMFWYRQQPGQSLTLIATANQGSEATYESGFVIDKFPISRPNLTFSTLTVSNMSPEDSSIYLCSVLGQLSGNTIYFGEGSWLTVV.

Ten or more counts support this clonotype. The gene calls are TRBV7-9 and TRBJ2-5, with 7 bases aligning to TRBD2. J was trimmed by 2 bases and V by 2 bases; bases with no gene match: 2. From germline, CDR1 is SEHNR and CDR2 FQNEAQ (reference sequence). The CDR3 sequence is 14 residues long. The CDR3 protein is CASSLFGGQETQYF. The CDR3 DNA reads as TGTGCCAGCAGCTTATTCGGGGGGCAAGAGACCCAGTACTTC.

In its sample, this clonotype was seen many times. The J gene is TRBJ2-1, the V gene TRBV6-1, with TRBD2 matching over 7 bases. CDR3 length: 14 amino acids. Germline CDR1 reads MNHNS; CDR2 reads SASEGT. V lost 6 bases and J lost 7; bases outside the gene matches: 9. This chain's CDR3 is CASRNIGLGNEQFF. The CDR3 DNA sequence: TGTGCCAGCAGAAACATCGGACTAGGAAATGAGCAGTTCTTC.

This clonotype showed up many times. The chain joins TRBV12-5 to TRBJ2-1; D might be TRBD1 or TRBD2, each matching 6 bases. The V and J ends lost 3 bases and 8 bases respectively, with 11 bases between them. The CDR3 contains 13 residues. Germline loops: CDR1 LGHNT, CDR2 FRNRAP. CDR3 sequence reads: CASGLGGLDEQFF. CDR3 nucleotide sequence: TGTGCTAGTGGTTTAGGGGGACTGGATGAGCAGTTCTTC.

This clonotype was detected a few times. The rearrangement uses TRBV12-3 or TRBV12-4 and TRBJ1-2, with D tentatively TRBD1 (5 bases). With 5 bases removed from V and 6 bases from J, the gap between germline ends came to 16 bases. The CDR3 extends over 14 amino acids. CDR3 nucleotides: TGTGCCAGCAGTCCTCCGGGAGGGACGGATGGCTACACCTTC. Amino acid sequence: CASSPPGGTDGYTF.